These 14 T cell receptor beta chains were sequenced from one sample in a study of blood T cell repertoires in COVID-19. TCRdb's table, derived via immunoSEQ multiplex PCR, lists solely in-frame clones and lacks some. The repertoire holds 290,000 or so clones, with approximately 89% as singletons. Material for sequencing was PBMCs or T cells enriched from blood (not recorded which). Receptors were obtained from a woman in her late teens or twenties who had recovered from COVID-19.

This clone turned up a few times. V and J are TRBV19 and TRBJ2-1; 8 nucleotides agree with TRBD2. The CDR3 runs 15 residues. V trimming: 7 bases; J trimming: 8 bases; junction bases outside the gene matches: 13. Germline V gene sequence: CDR1 LNHDA, CDR2 SQIVND (reference sequence). CDR3 sequence: CASTSQAGVEYEQFF. As DNA, the CDR3 is TGTGCCAGTACGTCCCAAGCGGGAGTGGAGTATGAGCAGTTCTTC. Full variable domain (rest looked up from reference TRBV19 and TRBJ2-1): DGGITQSPKYLFRKEGQNVTLSCEQNLNHDAMYWYRQDPGQGLRLIYYSQIVNDFQKGDIAEGYSVSREKKESFPLTVTSAQKNPTAFYLCASTSQAGVEYEQFFGPGTRLTVL.

The chain joins TRBV6-5 to TRBJ1-2; 9 bases map to TRBD1. CDR1 MNHEY and CDR2 SVGAGI come from the germline V gene. The CDR3 length is 15 residues. The J segment lost 0 bases and the V segment lost 7 bases, leaving 6 bases of the junction unmatched. The CDR3 spells CASKGQGSTNYGYTF. In DNA, the CDR3 is TGTGCCAGCAAAGGACAGGGGTCTACTAACTATGGCTACACCTTC.

The chain combines TRBV29-1 with TRBJ1-2; the D gene is possibly TRBD1 (6 bases). V gave up 0 bases and J gave up 4 bases, with 9 bases separating them. Germline CDR1 reads SQVTM; CDR2 reads ANQGSEA. This CDR3 spans 13 amino acids. In DNA, the CDR3 is TGCAGCGTTGAAGAGGCCAGGGGCTATGGCTACACCTTC. As protein: CSVEEARGYGYTF.

The chain links TRBV7-9 to TRBJ1-2, with D perhaps TRBD1 (6 bases). Germline loops: CDR1 SEHNR, CDR2 FQNEAQ (reference sequence). The CDR3 sequence is 14 residues long. V was trimmed by 6 bases and J by 6 bases, leaving 17 bases between them. CDR3 bases: TGTGCCAGCAGAAAAGTCGCAGGGGTCGATGGCTACACCTTC. It specifies CASRKVAGVDGYTF.

The chain carries TRBV18 and TRBJ2-7, with 9 bases identical to TRBD1. The germline V gene encodes CDR1 KGHSH and CDR2 LQKENI. CDR3 length: 16 residues. V lost 4 bases, J lost 2 bases, and 9 bases stayed unmatched. The CDR3 coding sequence is TGTGCCAGCTCACAACTAGGGACAGGGAATACCTACGAGCAGTACTTC. This encodes CASSQLGTGNTYEQYF.

This chain links TRBV6-4 with TRBJ1-2; 8 nucleotides line up with TRBD1. The CDR3 totals 13 residues. Germline loops: CDR1 MRHNA, CDR2 SNTAGT. Germline trimming cut 0 bases from V and 11 bases from J; bases unmatched to any gene: 5. Here the CDR3 reads CASSDSRTGRYTF. DNA for the CDR3: TGTGCCAGCAGTGACTCTCGGACAGGGCGATACACCTTC.

The chain carries TRBV5-1 and TRBJ2-7, with D perhaps TRBD1 (6 bases). Trimming shortened V by 6 bases and J by 3 bases, and 16 bases separated the two germline ends. The CDR3 has 14 residues. Germline assignment: CDR1 SGHRS and CDR2 YFSETQ. CDR3 sequence reads: CASKFWGPDYEQYF. As DNA, the CDR3 is TGCGCCAGCAAATTCTGGGGGCCAGACTACGAGCAGTACTTC.

V gene TRBV27 combines with J gene TRBJ1-5, with a tentative D call TRBD1 (6 bases). Germline CDR1 and CDR2: MNHEY and SMNVEV (reference sequence). The ends were cut back, 5 bases at V and 6 bases at J, with 11 bases in the middle. There are 13 residues in the CDR3. The CDR3 region has the DNA TGTGCCAGCAGTCCCAGGGGTGGTCAGCCCCAGCATTTT. Translated: CASSPRGGQPQHF.

This chain joins TRBV6-5 and TRBJ1-3, with D possibly being TRBD1 (5 bases). Trimming removed 6 bases at V and 0 bases at J, with 12 bases between. This CDR3 comprises 15 residues. Per the germline V gene, CDR1 is MNHEY and CDR2 is SVGAGI. Written as DNA, the CDR3 is TGTGCCAGCAGCCGCCTGACAGACTCTGGAAACACCATATATTTT. Translating it yields CASSRLTDSGNTIYF.

The V and J genes are TRBV10-1 and TRBJ2-3; D call uncertain. The CDR3 has 16 residues. The V end was cut by 0 bases, the J end by 0 bases, with 10 bases between. CDR1 is WNHNN, CDR2 SYGVQD, per germline (reference sequence). CDR3 bases: TGCGCCAGCAGTGAGTCCCAGTCCTCCAGCACAGATACGCAGTATTTT. Its protein product is CASSESQSSSTDTQYF.

V and J are TRBV6-2 or TRBV6-3 and TRBJ1-5; no clear D gene. This CDR3 has 14 residues. Germline V gives CDR1 MNHEY, CDR2 SVGEGT. V gave up 6 bases and J gave up 0 bases, with 9 bases separating them. Here the CDR3 DNA reads TGTGCCAGCAGCCCCGGGATTAGCAATCAGCCCCAGCATTTT. It is translated as CASSPGISNQPQHF.

The chain is built from TRBV11-2 and TRBJ2-1, with a possible D match to TRBD2 (6 bases). Trimming pared 5 bases from V and 4 bases from J, leaving 15 bases between. From germline, CDR1 is SGHAT and CDR2 FQNNGV. This CDR3 is 15 amino acids long. CDR3 nucleotides: TGTGCCAGCAGCCCGCCAGGTGGGGGGTACAATGAGCAGTTCTTC. This translates into CASSPPGGGYNEQFF. The variable domain in full, with the rest retrieved from reference TRBV11-2 and TRBJ2-1, is EAGVAQSPRYKIIEKRQSVAFWCNPISGHATLYWYQQILGQGPKLLIQFQNNGVVDDSQLPKDRFSAERLKGVDSTLKIQPAKLEDSAVYLCASSPPGGGYNEQFFGPGTRLTVL.

The rearrangement joins TRBV10-3 to TRBJ2-5; 14 nucleotides agree with TRBD2. The germline V gene encodes CDR1 ENHRY and CDR2 SYGVKD. V lost 9 bases to trimming and J lost 7 bases; unmatched junction nucleotides: 10. The CDR3 runs to 15 residues. The CDR3 nucleotides read TGTGCCATAACTCCGGGACTAGCGGGAGAGGGGACCCAGTACTTC. Protein: CAITPGLAGEGTQYF.

The rearrangement joins TRBV29-1 to TRBJ1-1, with D perhaps TRBD1 (5 bases). Germline V gene lookup returns CDR1 SQVTM and CDR2 ANQGSEA. The V and J ends lost 5 bases and 0 bases respectively, with 10 bases between them. This CDR3 is 13 amino acids long. The CDR3 is CSVRQILNTEAFF. The CDR3, as DNA: TGCAGCGTTCGACAGATTTTGAACACTGAAGCTTTCTTT.